A single sample gave rise to the 4 T cell receptor beta chains below, sequenced in a study of blood T cells in healthy people across ages. A sample-barcoded 5' primer and a J-beta primer mix were used in a second PCR of roughly 6 to 11 cycles. TCRdb independently ran MiXCR on the 5' RACE reads; one entry per CDR3 protein. The sample carries 720,000 or so distinct CDR3 sequences, 35% to 50% recorded once. The sample taken for sequencing was blood. The receptors originated from a man aged 80 or over in good health.

The chain combines TRBV9 with TRBJ2-7, with D perhaps matching TRBD1 (7 bases). V gave up 3 bases and J gave up 7 bases, with 17 bases separating them. There are 14 residues in the CDR3. CDR1 and CDR2 (germline): SGDLS, YYNGEE. CDR3 DNA: TGTGCCAGCAGCGCCAGGGGGGTTCCGGGAGAGCAGTACTTC. It encodes CASSARGVPGEQYF.

A word on this clonotype: This may arise from a read error, as a much more abundant clone is one base away. J is TRBJ1-4 and V is TRBV12-3 or TRBV12-4; D is ambiguous. The CDR3 has 12 residues. The CDR3: CTSSFQLRGLFF. For the CDR3, the DNA is TGTACCAGCAGTTTTCAATTACGGGGACTGTTTTTT.

V usage is TRBV7-6 and J usage is TRBJ2-6, with TRBD2 matching over 9 bases. Trimming cost V 5 bases and J 14 bases; bases outside gene matches: 22. The CDR3 covers 18 residues. Germline V gene data show CDR1 as SGHVS and CDR2 as FNYEAQ. CDR3 in amino acids: CASSRTSGGMAGAHFLTF. The DNA for the CDR3 is TGTGCCAGCAGCCGAACCAGCGGGGGGATGGCTGGGGCCCACTTCCTGACTTTC.

The V call is TRBV3-1, the J call TRBJ2-5; 12 bases line up with TRBD2. Germline trimming cut 0 bases from V and 1 base from J; bases unmatched to any gene: 9. CDR1 and CDR2 from the germline V gene are LGHDT and YNNKEL (reference sequence). The CDR3 is made up of 19 amino acids. The CDR3 DNA reads as TGTGCCAGCAGCCAAGATCTTCCCCTAGCGGGAGGGGGCCAAGAGACCCAGTACTTC. It translates to CASSQDLPLAGGGQETQYF.